The subject of this entry is one T cell receptor beta chain. CDR1 is LNHDA and CDR2 is SQIVND in the germline V gene (reference sequence). The CDR3 has 13 residues. V lost 10 bases and J lost 5; bases outside the gene matches: 11. This entry comes from a study of blood T cell repertoires in COVID-19. Whole-study context: COVID-19 samples collected from the United States, Italy and Spain covered acute and convalescent phases. T cells, B-cell-depleted T cells, or PBMCs supplied cDNA or gDNA.

Authors' methods: Scientists estimated how many nucleated cells there were by amplifying reference gene primers. Clones were read by immunoSEQ multiplex PCR, and TCRdb kept only the in-frame ones, dropping some. That table gives V, J and clone size, and the DNA gave D and trimming. The table has fewer than 150,000 clones, roughly 84% seen once. This receptor was obtained from a woman aged 70 to 79 who had recovered from COVID-19. The sequenced sample consisted of peripheral blood. This rearrangement joins TRBV19 to TRBJ2-7; 7 bases line up with TRBD1. Here the CDR3 DNA reads TGTGCCACCTCGACAGGGTCTATCAACGAGCAGTACTTC. Translation gives CATSTGSINEQYF.